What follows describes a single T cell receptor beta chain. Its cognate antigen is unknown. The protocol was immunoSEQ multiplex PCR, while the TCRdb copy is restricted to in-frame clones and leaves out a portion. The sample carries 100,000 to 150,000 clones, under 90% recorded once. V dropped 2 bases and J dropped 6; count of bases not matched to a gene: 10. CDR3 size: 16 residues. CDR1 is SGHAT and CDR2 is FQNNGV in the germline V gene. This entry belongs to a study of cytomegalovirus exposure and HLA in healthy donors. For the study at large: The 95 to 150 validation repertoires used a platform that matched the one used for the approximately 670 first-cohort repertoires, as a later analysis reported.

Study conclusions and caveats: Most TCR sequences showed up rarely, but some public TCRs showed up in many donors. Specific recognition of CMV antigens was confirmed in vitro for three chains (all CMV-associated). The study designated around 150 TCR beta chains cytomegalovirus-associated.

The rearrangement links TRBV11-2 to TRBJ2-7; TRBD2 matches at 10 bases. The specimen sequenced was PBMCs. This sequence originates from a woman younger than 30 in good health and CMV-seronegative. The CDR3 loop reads CASSLFVSLAGVEQYF. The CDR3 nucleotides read TGTGCCAGCAGCTTATTTGTGTCCCTAGCGGGAGTCGAGCAGTACTTC.